Below are 18 T cell receptor beta chains sequenced from a single sample in a study of identical twins. Each CDR3 protein is one row after TCRdb ran MiXCR on the 5' RACE reads. Found here are about 890,000 distinct CDR3 sequences, roughly an eighth of them singletons; the top ten hold around 1.5%. The data were also submitted as part of a second study, on yellow fever vaccine responses in identical twins.

Sequencing input: PBMCs. Every receptor here comes from a woman between 18 and 29 years old in good health.

The table lists this clonotype with a few counts. The chain is built from TRBV12-3 or TRBV12-4 and TRBJ2-7, with a tentative D call TRBD2 (6 bases). The CDR3 runs 13 residues. V shed 6 bases and J shed 2 bases, with 11 bases lying between them. The CDR3 loop is CASRAGKAYEQYF. Here the CDR3 DNA reads TGTGCCAGCAGGGCGGGAAAGGCCTACGAGCAGTACTTC.

This clonotype was counted many times. The chain has TRBV28 and TRBJ2-5; no reliable D call. Germline CDR1 and CDR2: MDHEN and SYDVKM. This CDR3 is 14 amino acids long. The V and J ends lost 3 bases and 1 base respectively, with 9 bases between them. CDR3 sequence reads: CASSLLALQETQYF. In DNA, the CDR3 is TGTGCCAGCAGTTTGTTAGCACTCCAAGAGACCCAGTACTTC.

Many counts were recorded for this clonotype. The V call is TRBV3-1, the J call TRBJ2-1; 8 nucleotides align to TRBD2. V shed 1 base and J 2 bases; nucleotides not matched to a gene: 7. Germline V gene sequence: CDR1 LGHDT, CDR2 YNNKEL (reference sequence). This CDR3 has 17 residues. In DNA form, the CDR3 reads TGTGCCAGCAGCCAAGTCGTGGGCGGGGGGCCCTACAATGAGCAGTTCTTC. Protein sequence: CASSQVVGGGPYNEQFF.

In this sample, this clonotype turned up many times. The chain combines TRBV28 with TRBJ2-7, with D possibly being TRBD2 (5 bases). V was shortened by 3 bases and J by 6 bases, with 12 bases between the two germline ends. The CDR3 covers 13 residues. Germline loops: CDR1 MDHEN, CDR2 SYDVKM. DNA of the CDR3: TGTGCCAGCAGTTTGGGCGGGTTCGGCGAGCAGTACTTC. Residues: CASSLGGFGEQYF.

The CDR3 DNA reads TGTGCCAGCAGCTTATGGGGGACAGGGAGCACAGATACGCAGTATTTT. Amino acids: CASSLWGTGSTDTQYF. V and J are TRBV7-9 and TRBJ2-3; 9 nucleotides line up with TRBD1. The CDR3 contains 16 residues. J was trimmed by 0 bases and V by 2 bases; bases with no gene match: 3. The V gene's germline CDR1 is SEHNR and CDR2 FQNEAQ (reference sequence).

This sequence joins TRBV15 and TRBJ1-2, with D hard to call. V lost 0 bases, J lost 4 bases, and 12 bases lay in between. This CDR3 has 15 amino acids. In germline, CDR1 is LNHNV, CDR2 YYDKDF (reference sequence). The CDR3 here is CATSRDYTATYGYTF. In nucleotides, the CDR3 is TGTGCCACCAGCAGAGATTACACAGCCACCTATGGCTACACCTTC. Filled out from reference TRBV15 and TRBJ1-2, the complete variable domain reads DAMVIQNPRYQVTQFGKPVTLSCSQTLNHNVMYWYQQKSSQAPKLLFHYYDKDFNNEADTPDNFQSRRPNTSFCFLDIRSPGLGDTAMYLCATSRDYTATYGYTFGSGTRLTVV.

As DNA, the CDR3 is TGTGCCAGCAGTTACACGGGAGGGAACAATGAGCAGTTCTTC. Protein: CASSYTGGNNEQFF. The gene calls are TRBV6-5 and TRBJ2-1; 8 nucleotides line up with TRBD2. CDR1 and CDR2 (germline): MNHEY, SVGAGI. Trimming removed 2 bases from V and 5 bases from J; junction bases left unmatched: 2. This CDR3 region has 14 residues.

The rearrangement links TRBV7-9 to TRBJ1-2, with unresolved D. Germline CDR1 is SEHNR and CDR2 is FQNEAQ (reference sequence). This CDR3 has 17 amino acids. Between the trimmed V and J ends, which lost 2 bases and 2 bases, there was a span of 18 bases. DNA of the CDR3: TGTGCCAGCAGCTTAAAGCCGCCCGGCCCAGAAAACTATGGCTACACCTTC. Translating gives CASSLKPPGPENYGYTF.

The chain employs TRBV14 and TRBJ2-3, with 13 bases lining up with TRBD2. Trimming cost V 4 bases and J 6 bases; bases outside gene matches: 13. This CDR3 has 18 residues. Germline values: CDR1 SGHDN, CDR2 FVKESK. Here the CDR3 DNA reads TGTGCCAGCAGCCGGGACAGACCCGGACTAGCGGGAGAGGATACGCAGTATTTT. It yields the protein CASSRDRPGLAGEDTQYF.

This clonotype was observed at least ten times. The chain has TRBV5-1 and TRBJ2-7, with 7 positions matching TRBD2. V shed 4 bases, J shed 4 bases, and the junction held 11 bases outside the gene matches. The CDR3 consists of 15 residues. CDR1 SGHRS and CDR2 YFSETQ come from the germline V gene. The CDR3 here is CASSLLEGGLYEQYF. As DNA, the CDR3 is TGCGCCAGCAGCCTCCTCGAGGGAGGGCTATACGAGCAGTACTTC.

This clonotype was detected only a few times. The genes are TRBV3-1 and TRBJ1-1, with no clear D. Trimming pared 0 bases from V and 0 bases from J, leaving 5 bases between. The CDR3 runs to 14 residues. Germline CDR1 reads LGHDT; CDR2 reads YNNKEL (reference sequence). This CDR3 reads CASSQETVNTEAFF. CDR3 in DNA: TGTGCCAGCAGCCAAGAAACAGTGAACACTGAAGCTTTCTTT.

The chain has TRBV12-3 or TRBV12-4 and TRBJ2-7; D uncertain. Trimming stripped 5 bases from V and 7 bases from J, with 27 bases between. This CDR3 has 17 amino acids. CDR3 sequence (DNA): TGTGCCAGCAGTATCCACACCTTGACCCGCCGTTTGGGGGAGCAGTACTTC. Its protein is CASSIHTLTRRLGEQYF.

CDR3 coding DNA: TGTGCCAGCAGTTTACGTAGCGGGAGTGGTGAGCAGTTCTTC. Encoded protein: CASSLRSGSGEQFF. The genes are TRBV12-3 or TRBV12-4 and TRBJ2-1; 9 nucleotides align to TRBD2. This CDR3 has 14 amino acids. V trimming: 2 bases; J trimming: 9 bases; junction bases outside the gene matches: 5.

This clonotype was recorded many times. V usage is TRBV18 and J usage is TRBJ1-1, with a possible D match to TRBD1 (5 bases). CDR1 KGHSH and CDR2 LQKENI come from the germline V gene. V lost 3 bases, J lost 1 base, and 9 bases lay in between. There are 14 residues in the CDR3. DNA for the CDR3: TGTGCCAGCTCACCTTTAGACAGGAACACTGAAGCTTTCTTT. This encodes CASSPLDRNTEAFF.

This clonotype was observed many times. This chain joins TRBV28 and TRBJ2-7; no clear D gene. Per the germline V gene, CDR1 is MDHEN and CDR2 is SYDVKM. The V and J ends lost 5 bases and 0 bases respectively, with 23 bases between them. CDR3 length equals 18 residues. In DNA form, the CDR3 reads TGTGCCAGCAGTCCCCTTCGGTCTTTACTGGCGGACTCCTACGAGCAGTACTTC. This gives the protein CASSPLRSLLADSYEQYF. Based on the CDR3 plus reference TRBV28 and TRBJ2-7, the full variable domain is DVKVTQSSRYLVKRTGEKVFLECVQDMDHENMFWYRQDPGLGLRLIYFSYDVKMKEKGDIPEGYSVSREKKERFSLILESASTNQTSMYLCASSPLRSLLADSYEQYFGPGTRLTVT.

This sequence joins TRBV20-1 and TRBJ2-7; D remains unclear. The V gene's germline CDR1 is DFQATT and CDR2 SNEGSKA (reference sequence). Trimming pared 1 base from V and 0 bases from J, leaving 10 bases between. This CDR3 has 14 amino acids. The CDR3 sequence: CSARVTPSSYEQYV. Here the CDR3 DNA reads TGCAGTGCTAGAGTCACACCTAGCTCCTACGAGCAGTACGTC.

V and J are TRBV5-5 and TRBJ2-7, with D perhaps matching TRBD1 or TRBD2 (5 bases each). The CDR3 has 14 amino acids. V was pared by 3 bases and J by 0 bases, with 10 bases between. The germline CDR1 and CDR2 sequences are SGHKS and YYEKEE (reference sequence). The CDR3 region is CASSYGTDSYEQYV. CDR3 bases: TGTGCCAGCAGCTACGGGACCGACTCCTACGAGCAGTACGTC.

This clonotype came up a few times. The chain links TRBV5-1 to TRBJ2-2, with 10 nucleotides matching TRBD1. V gave up 4 bases and J gave up 6 bases; unmatched junction bases: 6. This CDR3 has 15 residues. Germline assignment: CDR1 SGHRS and CDR2 YFSETQ. The CDR3 loop is CASSTGQGGSGELFF. The CDR3 bases are TGCGCCAGCAGCACCGGACAGGGGGGATCCGGGGAGCTGTTTTTT. Variable domain in full (rest from reference TRBV5-1 and TRBJ2-2): KAGVTQTPRYLIKTRGQQVTLSCSPISGHRSVSWYQQTPGQGLQFLFEYFSETQRNKGNFPGRFSGRQFSNSRSEMNVSTLELGDSALYLCASSTGQGGSGELFFGEGSRLTVL.